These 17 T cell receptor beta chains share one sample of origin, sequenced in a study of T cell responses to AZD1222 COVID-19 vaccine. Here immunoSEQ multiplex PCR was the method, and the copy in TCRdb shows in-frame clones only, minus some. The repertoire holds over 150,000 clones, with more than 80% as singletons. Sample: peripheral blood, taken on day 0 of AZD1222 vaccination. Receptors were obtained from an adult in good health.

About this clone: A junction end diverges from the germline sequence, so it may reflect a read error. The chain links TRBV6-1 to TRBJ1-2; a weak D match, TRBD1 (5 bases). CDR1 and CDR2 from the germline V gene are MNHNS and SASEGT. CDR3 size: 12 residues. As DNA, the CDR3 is TGTGCCAGCGGTGATAGGGGTTATGGCTACACCTTC. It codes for CASGDRGYGYTF.

The CDR3 nucleotides are TGTGCCAGCAGCCCCTCGGGGGGGCATCAGCCCCAGCATTTT. Its translation is CASSPSGGHQPQHF. This chain connects TRBV6-2 or TRBV6-3 to TRBJ1-5; D might be TRBD1 (6 bases). Looked up from germline, CDR1 is MNHEY and CDR2 is SVGEGT. V was cut by 6 bases and J by 5 bases, with 14 bases left in between. The CDR3 consists of 14 residues.

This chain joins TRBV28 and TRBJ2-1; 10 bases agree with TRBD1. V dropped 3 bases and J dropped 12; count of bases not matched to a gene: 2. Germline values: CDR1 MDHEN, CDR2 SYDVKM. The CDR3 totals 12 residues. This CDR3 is CASSFDRGRQFF. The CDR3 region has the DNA TGTGCCAGCAGTTTCGACAGGGGGCGGCAGTTCTTC.

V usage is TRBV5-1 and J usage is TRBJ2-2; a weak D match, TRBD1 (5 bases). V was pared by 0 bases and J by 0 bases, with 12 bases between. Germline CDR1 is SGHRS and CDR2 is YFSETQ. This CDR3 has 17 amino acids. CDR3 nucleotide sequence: TGCGCCAGCAGCTTGGAAGCGCAGGGTCCGAACACCGGGGAGCTGTTTTTT. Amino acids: CASSLEAQGPNTGELFF.

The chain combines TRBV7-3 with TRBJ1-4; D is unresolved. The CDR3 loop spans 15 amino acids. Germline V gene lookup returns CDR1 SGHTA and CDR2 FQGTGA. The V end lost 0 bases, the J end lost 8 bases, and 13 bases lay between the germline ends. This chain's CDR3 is CASSLTGRVGEKLFF. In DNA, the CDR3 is TGTGCCAGCAGCTTAACAGGGAGGGTGGGAGAAAAACTGTTTTTT.

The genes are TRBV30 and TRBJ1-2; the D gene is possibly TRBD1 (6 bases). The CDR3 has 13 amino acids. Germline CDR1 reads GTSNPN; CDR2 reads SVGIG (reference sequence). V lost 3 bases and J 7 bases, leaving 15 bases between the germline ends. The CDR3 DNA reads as TGTGCCTGGAGCCCCCAGGGGAACACTGGCTACACCTTC. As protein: CAWSPQGNTGYTF.

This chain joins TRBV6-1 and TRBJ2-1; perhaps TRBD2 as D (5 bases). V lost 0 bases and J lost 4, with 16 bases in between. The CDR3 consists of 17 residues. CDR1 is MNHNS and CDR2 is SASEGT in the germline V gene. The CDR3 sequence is CASSEAGRRNWYNEQFF. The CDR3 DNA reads TGTGCCAGCAGTGAAGCTGGGAGACGGAATTGGTACAATGAGCAGTTCTTC.

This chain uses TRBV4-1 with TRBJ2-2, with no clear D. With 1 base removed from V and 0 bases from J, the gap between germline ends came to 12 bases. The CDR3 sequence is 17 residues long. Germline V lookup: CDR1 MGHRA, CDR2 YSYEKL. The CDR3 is CASSQAGHLSNTGELFF. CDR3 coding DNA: TGCGCCAGCAGCCAAGCCGGGCACCTATCGAACACCGGGGAGCTGTTTTTT.

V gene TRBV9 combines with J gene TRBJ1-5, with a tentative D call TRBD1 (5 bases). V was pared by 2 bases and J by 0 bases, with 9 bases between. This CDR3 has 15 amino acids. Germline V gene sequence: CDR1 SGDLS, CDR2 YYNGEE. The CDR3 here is CASSVGQGSNQPQHF. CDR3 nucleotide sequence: TGTGCCAGCAGCGTCGGCCAGGGTAGCAATCAGCCCCAGCATTTT.

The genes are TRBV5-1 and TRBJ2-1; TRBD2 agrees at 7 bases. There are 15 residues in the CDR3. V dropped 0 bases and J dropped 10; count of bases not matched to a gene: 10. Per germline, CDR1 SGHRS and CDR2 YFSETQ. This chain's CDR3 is CASSLGPGGTNEQFF. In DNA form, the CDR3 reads TGCGCCAGCAGCTTGGGGCCCGGCGGGACTAACGAGCAGTTCTTC.

The CDR3 protein is CASSKPTGRAEFEKLFF. For the CDR3, the DNA is TGTGCCAGTAGTAAACCGACAGGGCGGGCCGAGTTTGAAAAACTGTTTTTT. The chain uses TRBV19 and TRBJ1-4, with 7 bases fitting TRBD1. The ends lost 4 bases at V and 7 bases at J; junction bases unmatched: 15. Germline V gene data show CDR1 as LNHDA and CDR2 as SQIVND (reference sequence). The CDR3 consists of 17 residues.

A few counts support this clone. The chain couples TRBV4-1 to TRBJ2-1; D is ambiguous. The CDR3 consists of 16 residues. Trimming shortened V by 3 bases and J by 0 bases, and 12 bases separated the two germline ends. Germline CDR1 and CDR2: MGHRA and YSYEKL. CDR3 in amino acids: CASSHLTTGSYNEQFF. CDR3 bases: TGCGCCAGCAGCCATCTTACTACGGGCTCCTACAATGAGCAGTTCTTC.

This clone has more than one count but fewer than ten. The DNA for the CDR3 is TGTGCCAGCAGCTTGGGCCCACCGGGGCAAGATAATCATTCACCCCTCCACTTT. It translates to CASSLGPPGQDNHSPLHF. The chain couples TRBV7-6 to TRBJ1-6; a possible D gene is TRBD1 (5 bases). Germline lookup yields CDR1 SGHVS and CDR2 FNYEAQ. Between the trimmed V and J ends, which lost 3 bases and 8 bases, there was a span of 23 bases. This CDR3 is 18 amino acids long.

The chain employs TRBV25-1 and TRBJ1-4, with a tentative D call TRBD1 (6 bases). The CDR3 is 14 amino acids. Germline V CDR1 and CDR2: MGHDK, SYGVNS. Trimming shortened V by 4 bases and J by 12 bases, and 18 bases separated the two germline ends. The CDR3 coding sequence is TGTGCCAGCAGTGCACAGGGTCCTCTCGGGGAACTGTTTTTT. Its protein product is CASSAQGPLGELFF. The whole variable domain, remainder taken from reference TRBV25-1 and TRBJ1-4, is EADIYQTPRYLVIGTGKKITLECSQTMGHDKMYWYQQDPGMELHLIHYSYGVNSTEKGDLSSESTVSRIRTEHFPLTLESARPSHTSQYLCASSAQGPLGELFFGSGTQLSVL.

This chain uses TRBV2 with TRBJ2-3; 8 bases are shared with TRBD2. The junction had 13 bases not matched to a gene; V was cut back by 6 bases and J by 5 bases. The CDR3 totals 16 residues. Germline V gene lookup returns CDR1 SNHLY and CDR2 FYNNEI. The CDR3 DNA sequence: TGTGCCAGCAGCGGCGCGGGGGGCGTCCGCGGAGATACGCAGTATTTT. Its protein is CASSGAGGVRGDTQYF. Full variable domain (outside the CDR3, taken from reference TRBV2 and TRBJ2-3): EPEVTQTPSHQVTQMGQEVILRCVPISNHLYFYWYRQILGQKVEFLVSFYNNEISEKSEIFDDQFSVERPDGSNFTLKIRSTKLEDSAMYFCASSGAGGVRGDTQYFGPGTRLTVL.

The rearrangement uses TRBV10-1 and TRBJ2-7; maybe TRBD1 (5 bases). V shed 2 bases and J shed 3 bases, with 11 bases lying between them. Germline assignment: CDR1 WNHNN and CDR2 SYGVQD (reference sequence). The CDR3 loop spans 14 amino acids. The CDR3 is CASSERGKVYEQYF. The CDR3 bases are TGCGCCAGCAGTGAGAGGGGTAAAGTCTACGAGCAGTACTTC.

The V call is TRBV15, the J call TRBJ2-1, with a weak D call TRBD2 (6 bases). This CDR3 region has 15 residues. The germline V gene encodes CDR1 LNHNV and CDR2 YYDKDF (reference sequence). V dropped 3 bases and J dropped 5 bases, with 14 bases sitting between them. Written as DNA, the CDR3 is TGTGCCACCAGCAGCCGTAGCGGCTCAAACAATGAGCAGTTCTTC. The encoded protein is CATSSRSGSNNEQFF.